These 27 T cell receptor beta chains originate from one sample sequenced in a study of CD8 T cells in ankylosing spondylitis. TCRdb re-analysed the 5' RACE reads in MiXCR, keeping a single row per CDR3 protein. The sample lists 300,000 to 350,000 distinct CDR3 sequences; approximately 10% were seen once. Sequences were obtained from blood, either unsorted or a sorted T cell fraction (not recorded which). These receptors were taken from a female donor with ankylosing spondylitis or in good health (not recorded which).

The chain employs TRBV6-2 or TRBV6-3 and TRBJ2-6, with a possible D match to TRBD2 (5 bases). This CDR3 contains 14 residues. V lost 6 bases and J 4 bases, leaving 10 bases between the germline ends. Per germline, CDR1 MNHEY and CDR2 SVGEGT. The CDR3 here is CASRAASGANVLTF. The CDR3 bases are TGTGCCAGCAGAGCGGCGTCCGGGGCCAACGTCCTGACTTTC.

This clonotype was counted ten times or more. The rearrangement joins TRBV7-9 to TRBJ2-7, with TRBD2 matching 7 bases. Germline V lookup: CDR1 SEHNR, CDR2 FQNEAQ (reference sequence). V trimming: 0 bases; J trimming: 3 bases; junction bases outside the gene matches: 2. This CDR3 spans 14 amino acids. The CDR3 DNA follows: TGTGCCAGCAGCTTAGCGGGACTATTCTACGAGCAGTACTTC. Protein product: CASSLAGLFYEQYF.

This clonotype was counted at least ten times. The rearrangement links TRBV27 to TRBJ2-7; TRBD1 might be the D (6 bases). The germline CDR1 and CDR2 sequences are MNHEY and SMNVEV (reference sequence). The CDR3 covers 14 residues. Trimming took off 2 bases at V and 6 bases at J, with 14 bases between the two ends. CDR3 sequence reads: CASSLGGLPREQYF. The CDR3 DNA reads TGTGCCAGCAGTTTAGGGGGCCTACCACGCGAGCAGTACTTC.

V and J are TRBV12-3 or TRBV12-4 and TRBJ2-2; D is unclear. The CDR3 totals 15 residues. V shed 5 bases and J shed 0 bases, with 10 bases lying between them. The CDR3 region is CASSPETANTGELFF. The CDR3, as DNA: TGTGCCAGCAGTCCAGAGACTGCGAACACCGGGGAGCTGTTTTTT.

This clonotype was seen more than once but under ten times. This chain connects TRBV9 to TRBJ2-7; possibly TRBD1 or TRBD2 for D (5 bases each). Trimming removed 2 bases from V and 2 bases from J, with 8 bases in between. The CDR3 extends over 13 amino acids. Germline V gene data show CDR1 as SGDLS and CDR2 as YYNGEE. The CDR3 DNA sequence: TGTGCCAGCAGCGTCGGGACCCCCTACGAGCAGTACTTC. Translation: CASSVGTPYEQYF.

This clonotype was detected ten times or more. The V and J genes are TRBV12-3 or TRBV12-4 and TRBJ2-3; TRBD1 might be the D (6 bases). Trimming removed 6 bases at V and 5 bases at J, with 12 bases between. This CDR3 spans 13 amino acids. The CDR3 region is CASSNTGLDTQYF. CDR3 DNA: TGTGCCAGCAGCAATACAGGGTTAGATACGCAGTATTTT.

For this clonotype: A read error may be the cause here, since a much bigger clone is one base away. The chain links TRBV25-1 to TRBJ2-5, with D perhaps TRBD1 (6 bases). CDR3 size: 15 residues. Germline CDR1 and CDR2: MGHDK and SYGVNS. CDR3 sequence (DNA): TGTGCCAGCAGTCGGCCGGGACATCCTCAAGAGACCCGGTACTTC. Protein: CASSRPGHPQETRYF. Full variable domain (outside the CDR3, taken from reference TRBV25-1 and TRBJ2-5): EADIYQTPRYLVIGTGKKITLECSQTMGHDKMYWYQQDPGMELHLIHYSYGVNSTEKGDLSSESTVSRIRTEHFPLTLESARPSHTSQYLCASSRPGHPQETRYFGPGTRLLVL.

This clonotype was found a few times. CDR3 protein: CASSQQDRDTQYF. CDR3 sequence (DNA): TGTGCCAGCAGCCAACAGGACAGAGATACGCAGTATTTT. The chain combines TRBV3-1 with TRBJ2-3, with D possibly matching TRBD1 (6 bases). The CDR3 runs to 13 residues. Germline CDR1 reads LGHDT; CDR2 reads YNNKEL (reference sequence). V was pared by 2 bases and J by 5 bases, with 8 bases between.

This clonotype was found a few times. The chain links TRBV11-2 to TRBJ2-6; D is ambiguous. Deletions cut 0 bases from V and 0 bases from J, with 12 bases between. CDR1 is SGHAT and CDR2 is FQNNGV in the germline V gene. This CDR3 comprises 18 residues. Here the CDR3 DNA reads TGTGCCAGCAGCTTAGAGGGGAAAACCTTCTCTGGGGCCAACGTCCTGACTTTC. Translated, it gives CASSLEGKTFSGANVLTF. The variable domain in full, with the rest retrieved from reference TRBV11-2 and TRBJ2-6, is EAGVAQSPRYKIIEKRQSVAFWCNPISGHATLYWYQQILGQGPKLLIQFQNNGVVDDSQLPKDRFSAERLKGVDSTLKIQPAKLEDSAVYLCASSLEGKTFSGANVLTFGAGSRLTVL.

In regard to this clonotype: One base away lies a much larger clone, so this may be a sequencing read error. The V call is TRBV28, the J call TRBJ2-5; D unclear. The V end lost 3 bases, the J end lost 0 bases, and 5 bases lay between the germline ends. CDR3 length equals 13 residues. Per the germline V gene, CDR1 is MDHEN and CDR2 is SYDVKM. The CDR3 DNA sequence: TGTGCCAGCAGTTTCCGGGACCAAGAGACCCAGTACTTC. Residues: CASSFRDQETQYF.

The rearrangement joins TRBV28 to TRBJ2-7, with a possible D match to TRBD1 (6 bases). V lost 10 bases, J lost 2 bases, and 15 bases lay in between. The CDR3 covers 13 residues. The germline CDR1 and CDR2 sequences are MDHEN and SYDVKM. CDR3 in amino acids: CAINQGKPYEQYF. For the CDR3, the DNA is TGTGCCATCAACCAGGGGAAACCCTACGAGCAGTACTTC. Combining the CDR3 with reference TRBV28 and TRBJ2-7 gives the whole variable domain DVKVTQSSRYLVKRTGEKVFLECVQDMDHENMFWYRQDPGLGLRLIYFSYDVKMKEKGDIPEGYSVSREKKERFSLILESASTNQTSMYLCAINQGKPYEQYFGPGTRLTVT.

This clonotype was seen many times. The chain has TRBV20-1 and TRBJ2-5; TRBD2 matches at 13 bases. Germline-derived CDR1 and CDR2 are DFQATT and SNEGSKA (reference sequence). The CDR3 loop spans 20 amino acids. V lost 1 base and J lost 3; bases outside the gene matches: 17. The CDR3 loop is CSARGREPWTSGRVEETQYF. Written as DNA, the CDR3 is TGCAGTGCTAGAGGCAGGGAACCGTGGACTAGCGGGAGAGTGGAAGAGACCCAGTACTTC.

This clonotype occurred many times. The CDR3 loop reads CASSFDPVRDTQYF. Written as DNA, the CDR3 is TGTGCCAGCAGCTTTGACCCAGTTAGAGATACGCAGTATTTT. The chain is built from TRBV7-2 and TRBJ2-3, with D uncertain. This CDR3 comprises 14 residues. The germline CDR1 and CDR2 sequences are SGHTA and FQGNSA. V was clipped by 3 bases and J by 5 bases, with 12 bases between them.

This clonotype was detected ten times or more. This rearrangement joins TRBV11-2 to TRBJ2-3; TRBD2 matches 9 bases. The CDR3 loop spans 19 amino acids. J was trimmed by 2 bases and V by 4 bases; bases with no gene match: 16. Germline values: CDR1 SGHAT, CDR2 FQNNGV. The CDR3 loop reads CASSSLPTDLAGYTDTQYF. The CDR3 DNA is TGTGCCAGCAGCTCCCTACCGACTGACCTAGCGGGGTACACAGATACGCAGTATTTT.

This clonotype was seen repeatedly, ten times or more. V and J are TRBV9 and TRBJ2-5; tentatively, D is TRBD2 (5 bases). The CDR3 covers 12 residues. V shed 3 bases and J shed 7 bases, with 10 bases lying between them. Germline CDR1 reads SGDLS; CDR2 reads YYNGEE. The DNA of the CDR3 is TGTGCCAGCAGCGGTGCGGGCGTGACCCAGTACTTC. It codes for CASSGAGVTQYF.

This clonotype was counted many times. The chain uses TRBV20-1 and TRBJ1-5; TRBD1 aligns across 9 bases. With 6 bases clipped from V and 2 bases from J, the junction kept 8 bases outside the gene matches. Germline-derived CDR1 and CDR2 are DFQATT and SNEGSKA (reference sequence). This CDR3 contains 15 residues. Here the CDR3 DNA reads TGCAGTGCACTCATTACAGGGGGCGGCAATCAGCCCCAGCATTTT. Residues: CSALITGGGNQPQHF.

The gene calls are TRBV5-1 and TRBJ2-3; TRBD2 matches 7 bases. Germline V gives CDR1 SGHRS, CDR2 YFSETQ. This CDR3 contains 16 residues. J was trimmed by 5 bases and V by 5 bases; bases with no gene match: 14. DNA of the CDR3: TGCGCCAGCAGTTTAAGGACTAGAGGGTCGGAAGATACGCAGTATTTT. It is translated as CASSLRTRGSEDTQYF.

Worth noting for this clonotype: This may come from a read error, since a much larger clone is one base off. The CDR3 spells CSALGEGGFEQYF. CDR3 in DNA: TGCAGTGCCCTTGGGGAAGGGGGGTTCGAGCAGTACTTC. This chain connects TRBV20-1 to TRBJ2-7; D may be TRBD1 or TRBD2 (6 bases each). Germline V gives CDR1 DFQATT, CDR2 SNEGSKA (reference sequence). CDR3 size: 13 residues. V was clipped by 6 bases and J by 6 bases, with 18 bases between them.

This clonotype came up a few times. The chain recombines TRBV29-1 with TRBJ1-1; tentatively, D is TRBD1 (5 bases). This CDR3 has 13 residues. V lost 7 bases, J lost 3 bases, and 15 bases lay in between. CDR1 and CDR2 (germline): SQVTM, ANQGSEA. CDR3 nucleotide sequence: TGCAGCGCCGACCAGGGAGGGGACACTGAAGCTTTCTTT. Residues: CSADQGGDTEAFF.

This clonotype was counted ten times or more. The chain is built from TRBV20-1 and TRBJ2-1; TRBD2 aligns across 8 bases. The J segment lost 2 bases and the V segment lost 4 bases, leaving 10 bases of the junction unmatched. The CDR3 runs 16 residues. Germline V gives CDR1 DFQATT, CDR2 SNEGSKA (reference sequence). The CDR3 loop is CSAISASGYTYNEQFF. The CDR3 coding sequence is TGCAGTGCTATCTCCGCTAGCGGGTATACCTACAATGAGCAGTTCTTC.

At least ten counts were recorded for this clonotype. V gene TRBV12-3 or TRBV12-4 combines with J gene TRBJ2-7, with D possibly being TRBD1 (6 bases). This CDR3 contains 13 residues. Trimming cost V 8 bases and J 6 bases, with 17 bases left between them. CDR3 amino acids: CASSVGASFEQYF. The CDR3 DNA is TGTGCCAGCTCCGTGGGGGCGAGCTTCGAGCAGTACTTC.

This clonotype was observed at least ten times. This sequence joins TRBV5-1 and TRBJ2-6, with 7 bases that match TRBD1. The CDR3 is 17 residues long. Trimming cost V 3 bases and J 0 bases; bases outside gene matches: 6. Germline values: CDR1 SGHRS, CDR2 YFSETQ. CDR3 protein: CASSWRQGSSGANVLTF. For the CDR3, the DNA is TGCGCCAGCAGCTGGAGACAGGGCAGCTCTGGGGCCAACGTCCTGACTTTC.

The V gene is TRBV11-2, the J gene TRBJ2-3; D ambiguous. V was cut by 5 bases and J by 8 bases, with 14 bases left in between. This CDR3 spans 13 amino acids. CDR1 and CDR2 (germline): SGHAT, FQNNGV. CDR3 bases: TGTGCCAGCAGCCCCCGGACCCTGGCTACGCAGTATTTT. This gives the protein CASSPRTLATQYF. The entire variable domain, with the rest obtained from reference TRBV11-2 and TRBJ2-3, is as follows: EAGVAQSPRYKIIEKRQSVAFWCNPISGHATLYWYQQILGQGPKLLIQFQNNGVVDDSQLPKDRFSAERLKGVDSTLKIQPAKLEDSAVYLCASSPRTLATQYFGPGTRLTVL.

Note on this clonotype: A clone one base away is much larger, so this may be a read error. The gene calls are TRBV12-3 or TRBV12-4 and TRBJ1-4; D not certain. The CDR3 sequence is 13 residues long. CDR3 sequence: CAGSLSDGEKLFF. The CDR3 nucleotides read TGTGCCGGCAGTCTTAGCGACGGTGAAAAACTGTTTTTT.

In the case of this clonotype: A much more abundant neighbour one base away suggests this may be a read error. The J gene is TRBJ2-5, the V gene TRBV20-1; D might be TRBD2 (6 bases). CDR3 length: 16 residues. CDR1 and CDR2 (germline): DFQATT, SNEGSKA (reference sequence). CDR3 coding DNA: TGCAGTGCTAGAGTGAATAGCGGATCCCTCCAAGAGACCCAGCACTTC. Protein: CSARVNSGSLQETQHF.

This clonotype occurred many times. The chain combines TRBV10-3 with TRBJ2-7; TRBD1 aligns across 9 bases. J lost 5 bases, V lost 7 bases, and 6 bases had no gene match. The CDR3 is 13 residues long. Germline CDR1 is ENHRY and CDR2 is SYGVKD. The CDR3 DNA reads TGTGCCATCAAAGGGGACAGGGCTGACGAGCAGTACTTC. Protein sequence: CAIKGDRADEQYF.

This clonotype was picked up many times. This chain joins TRBV28 and TRBJ1-2; D is undetermined. Germline-derived CDR1 and CDR2 are MDHEN and SYDVKM. The V end was cut by 0 bases, the J end by 7 bases, with 9 bases between. This CDR3 region has 13 residues. This CDR3 is CASSLWPGGGYTF. In DNA, the CDR3 is TGTGCCAGCAGTTTATGGCCCGGTGGTGGCTACACCTTC.